A few counts support the clone carrying this T cell receptor (beta chain). Its cognate antigen is unknown. V lost 2 bases and J lost 3, with 17 bases in between. Germline lookup yields CDR1 SGHVS and CDR2 FNYEAQ. The CDR3 has 17 amino acids. As for time point: newly diagnosed GD, antithyroid drugs for less than 3 months. PBMCs provided the RNA from which the TCR library was made. This specimen comes from a study of regulatory T cells in long-lasting Graves disease. Study-wide points: TRBV28, TRBJ1-2 and TRBJ2-5 were segments that persistent disease favored.

Arm-PCR of CDR3 regions and iRepertoire HTBI primers were used to build TCR beta libraries. Each CDR3 protein is one row after TCRdb ran MiXCR on the multiplex PCR reads. The table shows around 500,000 distinct CDR3 sequences, with roughly 12% occurring only once. These data were likewise used in another study, on T cells in Graves' hyperthyroidism and ophthalmopathy. According to that study: Used for diagnoses were clinical symptoms, serum thyroxine and TRAb, thyroid ultrasound and orbital computed tomography. Blood also showed most of the thyroid clonotypes that were expanded above 0.001.

Sequencing was performed on peripheral blood mononuclear cells (PBMCs), taken at new diagnosis, from a patient treated with antithyroid drugs. V is TRBV7-6 and J is TRBJ2-1; no firm D call. The TCR comes from a man younger than 45 with Graves disease. The CDR3 loop reads CASSLKSQHLIYNEQFF. CDR3 nucleotide sequence: TGTGCCAGCAGCTTAAAGTCGCAGCACTTAATCTACAATGAGCAGTTCTTC. Full variable domain (outside the CDR3, taken from reference TRBV7-6 and TRBJ2-1): GAGVSQSPRYKVTKRGQDVALRCDPISGHVSLYWYRQALGQGPEFLTYFNYEAQQDKSGLPNDRFSAERPEGSISTLTIQRTEQRDSAMYRCASSLKSQHLIYNEQFFGPGTRLTVL.